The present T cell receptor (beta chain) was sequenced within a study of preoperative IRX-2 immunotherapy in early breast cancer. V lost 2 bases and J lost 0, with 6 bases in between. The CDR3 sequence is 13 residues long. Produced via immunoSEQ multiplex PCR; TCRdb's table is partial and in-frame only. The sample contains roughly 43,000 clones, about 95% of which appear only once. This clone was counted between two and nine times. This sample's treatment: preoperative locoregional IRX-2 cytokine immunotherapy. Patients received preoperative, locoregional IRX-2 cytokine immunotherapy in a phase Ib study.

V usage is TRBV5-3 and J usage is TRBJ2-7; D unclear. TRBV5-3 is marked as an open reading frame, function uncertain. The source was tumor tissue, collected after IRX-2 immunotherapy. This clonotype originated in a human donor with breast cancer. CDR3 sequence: CARSFASSYEQYF. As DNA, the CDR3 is TGTGCCAGAAGCTTTGCCAGCTCCTACGAGCAGTACTTC.